This T cell receptor beta chain originates from a study of CD8 T cells in ankylosing spondylitis. Findings and caveats of the study: Characteristic of ankylosing spondylitis blood, it appeared, was a TCR beta motif comprising eight highly homologous variants. As reported, disease-linked clones showed significant enrichment in matched ankylosing spondylitis synovial fluid.

This CDR3 is 15 amino acids long. V was cut by 0 bases and J by 0 bases, with 9 bases left in between. CDR1 and CDR2 (germline): SGHRS, YFSETQ. Points on this clonotype: Its antigen is unidentified.

Scientists made TCR beta libraries using quantitative 5'-RACE with molecular barcodes. TCRdb redid the calling of the 5' RACE reads with MiXCR, one entry per CDR3 protein. The repertoire holds nearly 25,000 distinct CDR3 sequences, with about 17% as singletons. This clonotype was sampled from a male donor with ankylosing spondylitis or in good health (not recorded which). The J gene is TRBJ1-1, the V gene TRBV5-1; D is undetermined. The sequenced material came from blood. CDR3 amino acids: CASSLASGVNTEAFF. CDR3 nucleotides: TGCGCCAGCAGCTTGGCATCAGGAGTGAACACTGAAGCTTTCTTT.